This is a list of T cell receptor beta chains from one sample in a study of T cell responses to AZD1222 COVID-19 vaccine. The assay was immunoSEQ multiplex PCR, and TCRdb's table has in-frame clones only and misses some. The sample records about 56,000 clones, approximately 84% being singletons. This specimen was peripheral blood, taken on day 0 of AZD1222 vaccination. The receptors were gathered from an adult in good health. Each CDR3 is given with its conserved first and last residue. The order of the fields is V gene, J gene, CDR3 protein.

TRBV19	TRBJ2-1	CASSHGAAGGVGEQFF
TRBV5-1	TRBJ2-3	CASSFGTFTDTQYF
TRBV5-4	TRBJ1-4	CASSKSIGEGDEKLFF
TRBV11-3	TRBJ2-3	CASSGGRRSTDTQYF
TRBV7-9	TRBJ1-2	CASSLRAWPSYGYTF
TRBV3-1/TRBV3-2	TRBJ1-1	CASSNGRNTEAFF
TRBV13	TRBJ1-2	CASSIYEGGDNYGYTF
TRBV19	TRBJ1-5	CASSRGLRGDQPQHF
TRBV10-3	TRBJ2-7	CAIRPGQGISYEQYF
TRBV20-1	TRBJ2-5	CSASWTSGSKETQYF
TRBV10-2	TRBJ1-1	CASSWSGDRNTEAFF
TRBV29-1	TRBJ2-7	CSIISGTYYEQYF
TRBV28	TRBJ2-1	CASSSGQTSYNEQFF
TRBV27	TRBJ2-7	CASSVAGGPREQYF
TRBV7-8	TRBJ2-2	CASSLGGGGNTGELFF
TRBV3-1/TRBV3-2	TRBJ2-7	CASSQESGEQYF
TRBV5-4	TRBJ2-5	CASSLVPSETQYF
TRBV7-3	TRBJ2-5	CASSRGTSGIQETQYF
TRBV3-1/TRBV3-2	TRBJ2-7	CASSQEGGGNEQYF
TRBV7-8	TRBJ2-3	CASSLGGWNTQYF
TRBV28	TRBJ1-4	CASTLDRAAKLFF
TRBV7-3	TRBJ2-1	CASSSGREADEQFF
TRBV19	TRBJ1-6	CASSGQGGNSPLHF